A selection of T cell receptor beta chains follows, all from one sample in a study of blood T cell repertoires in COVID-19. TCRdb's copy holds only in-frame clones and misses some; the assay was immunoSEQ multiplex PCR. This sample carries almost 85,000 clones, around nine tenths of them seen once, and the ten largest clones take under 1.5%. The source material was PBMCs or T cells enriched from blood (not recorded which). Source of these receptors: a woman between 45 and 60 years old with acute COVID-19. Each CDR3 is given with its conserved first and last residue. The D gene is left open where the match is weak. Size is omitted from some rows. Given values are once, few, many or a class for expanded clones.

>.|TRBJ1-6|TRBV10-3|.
CAISVGQNNSPLHF
TGTGCCATCAGTGTGGGACAAAATAATTCACCCCTCCACTTT
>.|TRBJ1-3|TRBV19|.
CASSISGESGNTIYF
TGTGCCAGTAGTATATCAGGGGAGAGTGGAAACACCATATATTTT
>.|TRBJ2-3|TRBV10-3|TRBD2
CAISGPTSGRNQPDTQYF
TGTGCCATCAGTGGCCCGACTAGCGGGAGGAACCAACCCGATACGCAGTATTTT
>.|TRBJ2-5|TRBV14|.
CASSQHLIGATSETQYF
TGTGCCAGCAGCCAACATTTAATCGGAGCCACCTCAGAGACCCAGTACTTC
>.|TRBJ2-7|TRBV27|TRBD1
CASSPARQGAPYEQYF
TGTGCCAGCAGCCCCGCCAGACAGGGGGCGCCTTACGAGCAGTACTTC
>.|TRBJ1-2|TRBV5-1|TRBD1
CASSLGTDRVYGYTF
TGCGCCAGCAGCTTGGGTACCGACAGGGTCTATGGCTACACCTTC
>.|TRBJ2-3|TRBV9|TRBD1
CASSSSTGQGRTDTQYF
TGTGCCAGCAGCTCCAGTACGGGACAGGGGAGAACAGATACGCAGTATTTT
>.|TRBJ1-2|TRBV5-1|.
CASSLGAAYGYTF
TGCGCCAGCAGCTTGGGGGCAGCCTATGGCTACACCTTC
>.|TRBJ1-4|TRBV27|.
CASSFAGPDEKLFF
TGTGCCAGCAGTTTTGCAGGCCCTGATGAAAAACTGTTTTTT
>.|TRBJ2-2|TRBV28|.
CASSSHSTGELFF
TGTGCCAGCAGTTCTCACAGCACCGGGGAGCTGTTTTTT
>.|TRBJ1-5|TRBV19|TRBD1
CASGDRGRGNQPQHF
TGTGCCAGTGGGGACAGGGGGCGCGGCAATCAGCCCCAGCATTTT
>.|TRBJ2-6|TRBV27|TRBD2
CASRTGGALQANVLTF
TGTGCCAGCAGGACGGGGGGAGCTCTGCAGGCCAACGTCCTGACTTTC
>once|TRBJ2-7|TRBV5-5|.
CASSLYTGYRYEQYF
TGTGCCAGCAGCTTGTATACGGGATACCGATACGAGCAGTACTTC
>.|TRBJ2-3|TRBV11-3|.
CASSLEPVTDTQYF
TGTGCCAGCAGCTTAGAACCGGTCACAGATACGCAGTATTTT
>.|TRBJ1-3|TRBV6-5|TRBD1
CASRRDRDPGNTIYF
TGTGCCAGCAGACGGGACAGGGATCCTGGAAACACCATATATTTT
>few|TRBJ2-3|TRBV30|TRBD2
CALERGPSTDTQYF
TGTGCCTTAGAGCGGGGCCCTAGCACAGATACGCAGTATTTT
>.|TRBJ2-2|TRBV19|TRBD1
CATQQGAPTGELFF
TGTGCCACTCAACAGGGGGCGCCCACCGGGGAGCTGTTTTTT
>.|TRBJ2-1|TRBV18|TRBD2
CASSLTAGASYNEQFF
TGTGCCAGCTCACTTACAGCGGGGGCCTCCTACAATGAGCAGTTCTTC
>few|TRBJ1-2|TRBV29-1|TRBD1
CSVEGQGKGYGYTF
TGCAGCGTGGAAGGACAGGGGAAAGGCTATGGCTACACCTTC
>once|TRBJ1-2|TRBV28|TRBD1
CASRTGSGYTF
TGTGCCAGCAGGACAGGGAGTGGCTACACCTTC
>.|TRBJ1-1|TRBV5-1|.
CASSLDTLNTEAFF
TGCGCCAGCAGCTTGGACACATTGAACACTGAAGCTTTCTTT
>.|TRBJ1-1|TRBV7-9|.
CASTYPSIQGDTEAFF
TGTGCCAGCACCTATCCCTCGATACAGGGTGACACTGAAGCTTTCTTT
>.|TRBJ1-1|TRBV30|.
CALDIFGAEAFF
TGTGCCTTGGACATCTTTGGCGCTGAAGCTTTCTTT
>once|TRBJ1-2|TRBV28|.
CASRVQTENYGYTF
TGTGCCAGCAGAGTCCAGACAGAGAACTATGGCTACACCTTC
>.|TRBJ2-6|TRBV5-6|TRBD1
CASSFGTGYSGANVLTF
TGTGCCAGCAGCTTTGGGACAGGTTACTCTGGGGCCAACGTCCTGACTTTC
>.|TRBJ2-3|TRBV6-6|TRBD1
CASSYSNRGTDTQYF
TGTGCCAGCAGTTACTCTAACAGGGGAACAGATACGCAGTATTTT
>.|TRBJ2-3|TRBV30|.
CAWSHRALTDTQYF
TGTGCCTGGTCGCACAGGGCCCTCACAGATACGCAGTATTTT
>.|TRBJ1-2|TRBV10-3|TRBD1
CAISGGQETYGYTF
TGTGCCATCAGTGGAGGACAGGAGACCTATGGCTACACCTTC
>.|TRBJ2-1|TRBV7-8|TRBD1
CASSPRLQGLFF
TGTGCCAGCAGCCCCCGTCTACAGGGGTTGTTCTTC
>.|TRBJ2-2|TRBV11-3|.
CASSLGGPHTGELFF
TGTGCCAGCAGCTTAGGAGGTCCCCACACCGGGGAGCTGTTTTTT
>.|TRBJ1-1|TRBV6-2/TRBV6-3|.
CASSYSGGNTEAFF
TGTGCCAGCAGTTACTCGGGAGGGAACACTGAAGCTTTCTTT
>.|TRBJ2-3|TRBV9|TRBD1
CASSAVTGGAADTQYF
TGTGCCAGCAGCGCCGTAACAGGGGGCGCGGCAGATACGCAGTATTTT